The TCR beta chain described here comes from a study of shared clonotypes between healthy human individuals. Losses at the gene ends were 4 bases for V and 13 bases for J; bases not matched to a gene: 7. CDR3 size: 12 residues. From germline, CDR1 is SGHRS and CDR2 YFSETQ. Participating donors were healthy, HIV-negative adults free of recent acute infections or vaccinations. Template for every sorted-subset replicate PCR totaled approximately 200 ng DNA, some 30,000 T cell genomes. The protocol was immunoSEQ multiplex PCR, while the TCRdb copy is restricted to in-frame clones and leaves out a portion. The table lists approximately 2,000,000 clones, under 95% of them singletons.

The receptor was derived from a man in his late teens or twenties in good health. Some clones in this sample may be carry-over from other donors' samples. The specimen was naive CD4+ T cells from PBMCs. Subset of the sample: CD45RA+ positively selected. The V and J genes are TRBV5-1 and TRBJ2-1, with 8 bases that match TRBD1. The CDR3 loop reads CASSTDREVQFF. The CDR3 DNA is TGCGCCAGCAGCACGGACAGGGAAGTCCAGTTCTTC.